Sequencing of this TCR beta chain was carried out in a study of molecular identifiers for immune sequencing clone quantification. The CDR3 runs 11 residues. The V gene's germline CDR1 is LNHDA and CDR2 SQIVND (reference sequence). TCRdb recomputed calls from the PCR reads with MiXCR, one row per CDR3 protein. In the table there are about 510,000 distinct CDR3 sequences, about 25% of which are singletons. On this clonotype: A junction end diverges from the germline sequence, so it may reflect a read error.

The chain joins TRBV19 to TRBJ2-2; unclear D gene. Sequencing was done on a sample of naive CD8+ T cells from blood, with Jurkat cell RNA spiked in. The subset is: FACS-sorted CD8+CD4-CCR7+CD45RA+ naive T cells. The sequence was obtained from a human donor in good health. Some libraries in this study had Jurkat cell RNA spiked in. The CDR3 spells CVSSIAGELFF. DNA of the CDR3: TGTGTCAGTAGTATCGCCGGGGAGCTGTTTTTT.